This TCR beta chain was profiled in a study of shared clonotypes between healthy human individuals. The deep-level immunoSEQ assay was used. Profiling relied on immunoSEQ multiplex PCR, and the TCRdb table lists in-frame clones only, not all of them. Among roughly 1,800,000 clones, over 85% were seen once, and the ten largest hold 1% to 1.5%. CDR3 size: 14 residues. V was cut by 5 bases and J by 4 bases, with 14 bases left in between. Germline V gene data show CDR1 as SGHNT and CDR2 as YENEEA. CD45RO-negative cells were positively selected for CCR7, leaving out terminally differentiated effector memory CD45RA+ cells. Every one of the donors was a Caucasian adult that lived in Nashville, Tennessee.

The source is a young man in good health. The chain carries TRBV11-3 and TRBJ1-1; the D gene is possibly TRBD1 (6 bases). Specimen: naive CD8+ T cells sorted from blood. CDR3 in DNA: TGTGCCAGCAGCCAACGGGGGCTAGGCACTGAAGCTTTCTTT. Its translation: CASSQRGLGTEAFF.